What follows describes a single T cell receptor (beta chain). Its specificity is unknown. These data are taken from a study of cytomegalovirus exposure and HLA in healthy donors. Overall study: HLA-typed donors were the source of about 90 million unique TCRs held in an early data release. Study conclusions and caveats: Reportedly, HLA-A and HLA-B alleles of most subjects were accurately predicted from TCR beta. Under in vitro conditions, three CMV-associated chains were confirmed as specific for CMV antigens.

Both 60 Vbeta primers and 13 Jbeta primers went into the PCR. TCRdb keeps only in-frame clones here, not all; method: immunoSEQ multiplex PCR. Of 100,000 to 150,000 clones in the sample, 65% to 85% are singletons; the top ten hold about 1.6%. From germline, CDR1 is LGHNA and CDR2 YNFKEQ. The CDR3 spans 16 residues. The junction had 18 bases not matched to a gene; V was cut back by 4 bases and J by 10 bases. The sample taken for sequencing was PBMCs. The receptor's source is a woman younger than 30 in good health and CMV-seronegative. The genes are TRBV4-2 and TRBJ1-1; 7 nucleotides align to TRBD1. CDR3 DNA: TGTGCCAGCAGCCTGATCCCCTGGGACAGCCGCGTGGGAGCTTTCTTT. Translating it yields CASSLIPWDSRVGAFF.